This T cell receptor (beta chain) was identified during a study of chemoradiotherapy in HPV16-positive cancers. Study summary: Candidate HPV-specific T-cell clones and common TCR motifs came from functional assays in two HPV16-positive patients.

Points from the study as a whole: Better recurrence-free survival went with HPV-responsive T-cell expansion in HPV16-positive patients. Candidate HPV-specific clones and E7-related TCR motifs grew in tumor during treatment.

Over chemoradiotherapy, repertoires were sampled more than once. Germline CDR1 and CDR2: KGHSH and LQKENI. V lost 2 bases, J lost 0 bases, and 10 bases lay in between. The CDR3 is 15 residues long. Profiled with immunoSEQ multiplex PCR; TCRdb holds only in-frame clones, not every one. In the table there are 30,000 to 50,000 clones, 65% to 80% of which are singletons. About this clone itself: Its specificity is not known.

The input for sequencing was blood, taken from a patient who underwent chemoradiotherapy. The TCR originated in a human donor with HPV-associated anogenital cancer. The V gene is TRBV18, the J gene TRBJ1-1; D unresolved. CDR3 in DNA: TGTGCCAGCTCACCATCAACAGACGTGAACACTGAAGCTTTCTTT. Protein product: CASSPSTDVNTEAFF.